Reported below is one T cell receptor beta chain. Its antigen is unknown. No qualities accompany the bases; no much larger clone lies one base away. Total RNA and DNA were co-extracted without cell sorting from roughly 20-30 mg of bulk tissue using the AllPrep DNA/RNA mini kit. Surgical resection was performed in China between 2015 and early 2016 on 5 or 6 patients with histopathologically diagnosed primary liver carcinoma. At the time of sampling, the patients were treatment-naive and had chronic HBV infection. Fresh tumor and adjacent tissue pieces were bisected, with one half stored in RNAlater at -80 degrees C and the other half sent for histology. These data belong to a study of tumor-infiltrating lymphocytes in primary liver carcinoma (dated by TCRdb to 2017 to 2019). Background for the entire study: The five patients, three men and two women aged 30 to 69 years, had hepatocellular carcinoma (four) or combined HCC and intrahepatic cholangiocarcinoma (one). The tumors of the five patients were staged as T1-T3 N0M0, with maximum diameters ranging from roughly 4 to 10 cm. Roughly 3.65 to 8 million productive TCRbeta reads were obtained per sample, and no significant difference in read depth was found between tissue types. For each liver tumor, the study sampled five regions along with adjacent normal tissue and blood, and applied TCRbeta repertoire sequencing, expression microarrays and whole-exome sequencing. A total of 35 specimens from 5 patients underwent TCRbeta repertoire sequencing, comprising approximately 25 tumor regions, 5 adjacent noncancerous liver tissues and 5 peripheral blood samples. Technical replicate repertoires showed high reproducibility, with mean shared-clone rates roughly 0.87 and correlation coefficients above 0.95.

Overall study outcomes, separate from this receptor: The top 250 clones accounted for a significantly greater share of the repertoire in tumors than in blood (p = 0.039). Since the samples were bulk and unsorted, there was no way to compare CD4+ and CD8+ T cell repertoires. Only the TCR beta chain was sequenced, which likely underestimates true repertoire diversity because unpaired alpha chains were not captured. Repertoire overlap was found to be higher between tumor regions (mean roughly 36%) than between tumor-adjacent (around 17%) or tumor-blood (about 15%) pairs, consistent with antigen-driven expansion. With just 4 to 6 patients in the study, the authors point out that the findings should be validated in a larger study.

Starting from about 500 ng total RNA, TCRbeta-specific cDNA was produced by reverse transcription with a constant-region primer and ProtoScript II reverse transcriptase. Three nested multiplex PCR rounds, following a slightly modified ARM-PCR procedure, were used to build the TCRbeta libraries. Sample barcodes and Illumina adapters were added in a final 25-cycle PCR using Deep VentR polymerase. Amplicons of 200-500 bp were gel-purified with a QIAquick gel extraction kit before sequencing. The TCRbeta amplicons were sequenced with 250-bp paired-end reads on an Illumina HiSeq 2500. Turning to the authors' computational methods: Trimmomatic v0.33 was used to quality-trim the reads, and FLASH v1.2.11 was used to merge paired reads so that full CDR3 sequences could be recovered. V, D and J germline segments were assigned to the rearranged TCRbeta sequences using MiGEC v1.2.1b. Clonotype statistics, along with Shannon-Wiener diversity indices, were calculated using VDJtools v1.0.0. To reduce sampling bias, subsequent analyses other than the diversity analysis used only the 250 most abundant clonotypes in each sample. The public reads were quality trimmed at Q25 with fastp and then assembled into clones with MiXCR by TCRdb, keeping productive beta chains. Rows are combined by CDR3 protein, so each entry shows the most common genes and DNA. The V and J calls follow TCRdb's processing rather than the paper's. The sample includes approximately 46,000 distinct CDR3 sequences, with around 80% observed a single time. The ten top clones hold around two fifths of the sample.

Sequencing was carried out using tumor-adjacent normal liver tissue. This clonotype originated in a woman in her twenties or thirties with primary liver carcinoma and hepatitis B virus infection.

The DNA is TGTGCCAGCAGCTCCCTCGGGCAGGTGGGTGAGAAACTGTTTTTT. This is translated as CASSSLGQVGEKLFF. The V and J genes are TRBV6-5 and TRBJ1-4, with the D segment identity uncertain. The CDR3, cysteine through phenylalanine, is 15 amino acids long. Here the CDR3 DNA is all that survives: 45 bases in frame from base 1. From the germline V gene, CDR1 is MNHEY and CDR2 is SVGAGI. Deletion took 6 bases off V and 11 bases off J, with a span of 22 bases between the germline ends.